The 29 T cell receptor beta chains reported below all come from one sample, sequenced in a study of CD8 T cells in ankylosing spondylitis. Study-wide results and limits: Several highly homologous variants made up a TCR beta motif, and this motif appeared characteristic of ankylosing spondylitis blood.

Their specific antigens are unknown. TCRdb used MiXCR to reprocess the 5' RACE reads, holding one entry per CDR3 protein. The repertoire holds about 540,000 distinct CDR3 sequences, with 12% as singletons. Sample: blood, either unsorted or a sorted T cell fraction (not recorded which). The receptor set was obtained from a male donor with ankylosing spondylitis.

This clonotype was seen ten or more times. The V gene is TRBV5-1, the J gene TRBJ2-7; TRBD1 matches 8 bases. CDR1 is SGHRS, CDR2 YFSETQ, per germline. This CDR3 region has 14 residues. The V gene end was trimmed by 4 bases and the J gene end by 7 bases; junction bases not matched to a gene: 10. CDR3 in amino acids: CASSILDRAGEQYF. The CDR3, as DNA: TGCGCCAGCAGCATACTGGACAGGGCTGGAGAGCAGTACTTC. The full variable domain, its missing parts supplied by reference TRBV5-1 and TRBJ2-7, is KAGVTQTPRYLIKTRGQQVTLSCSPISGHRSVSWYQQTPGQGLQFLFEYFSETQRNKGNFPGRFSGRQFSNSRSEMNVSTLELGDSALYLCASSILDRAGEQYFGPGTRLTVT.

This clonotype was recorded at least ten times. The CDR3 DNA is TGCAGCGTTCGTCCAATCGACGGGGAGCTGTTTTTT. This translates into CSVRPIDGELFF. The chain recombines TRBV29-1 with TRBJ2-2; no definite D call. CDR3 size: 12 residues. CDR1 and CDR2 from the germline V gene are SQVTM and ANQGSEA. V lost 5 bases and J lost 7, with 11 bases in between.

This clonotype was observed many times. This sequence joins TRBV14 and TRBJ2-7; 8 nucleotides line up with TRBD1. Germline assignment: CDR1 SGHDN and CDR2 FVKESK. The V and J ends lost 5 bases and 1 base, in that order; junction bases with no gene match: 4. This CDR3 spans 14 amino acids. For the CDR3, the DNA is TGTGCCAGCAGCTTCGGACAGGGTTCCTACGAGCAGTACTTC. This encodes CASSFGQGSYEQYF.

The rearrangement uses TRBV9 and TRBJ2-1; a possible D gene is TRBD2 (5 bases). Germline CDR1 reads SGDLS; CDR2 reads YYNGEE. CDR3 size: 15 residues. V dropped 0 bases and J dropped 4 bases, with 11 bases sitting between them. This CDR3 is CASSVGTATYNEQFF. For the CDR3, the DNA is TGTGCCAGCAGCGTAGGGACTGCTACTTACAATGAGCAGTTCTTC. Using reference TRBV9 and TRBJ2-1 for the parts outside the CDR3, the full variable domain is DSGVTQTPKHLITATGQRVTLRCSPRSGDLSVYWYQQSLDQGLQFLIQYYNGEERAKGNILERFSAQQFPDLHSELNLSSLELGDSALYFCASSVGTATYNEQFFGPGTRLTVL.

The gene calls are TRBV10-3 and TRBJ1-6, with a tentative D call TRBD1 (6 bases). V lost 2 bases and J 7 bases, leaving 9 bases between the germline ends. Germline CDR1 and CDR2: ENHRY and SYGVKD. The CDR3 is 14 amino acids. In nucleotides, the CDR3 is TGTGCCATCAGTGAGGGACAGCCAAATTCACCCCTCCACTTT. Translated, it gives CAISEGQPNSPLHF.

The V call is TRBV12-3 or TRBV12-4, the J call TRBJ1-1; possibly TRBD1 for D (6 bases). This CDR3 has 14 residues. Trimming left V 3 bases short and J 5 bases short, with 13 bases between. As DNA, the CDR3 is TGTGCCAGCAGTTTCGACAGGCGGGGAACTGAAGCTTTCTTT. It encodes CASSFDRRGTEAFF.

This clonotype was seen at least ten times. The chain combines TRBV12-3 or TRBV12-4 with TRBJ1-6; weak D call: TRBD1 (6 bases). V was cut by 6 bases and J by 9 bases, with 12 bases left in between. The CDR3 has 13 residues. The CDR3 sequence is CASSQDSGSPLHF. The CDR3 DNA reads TGTGCCAGCAGCCAGGACAGCGGTTCACCCCTCCACTTT.

This clonotype has only a few counts. The chain carries TRBV6-5 and TRBJ1-2; 8 positions agree with TRBD1. V was pared by 2 bases and J by 7 bases, with 6 bases of the junction left unmatched. Per germline, CDR1 MNHEY and CDR2 SVGAGI. The CDR3 is made up of 14 amino acids. The chain's CDR3 is CASSYGRGRGGYTF. CDR3 in DNA: TGTGCCAGCAGTTACGGCAGGGGGCGAGGTGGCTACACCTTC.

In nucleotides, the CDR3 is TGTGCCAGCAGTCCAAGGGGCGGCCATGAAAAACTGTTTTTT. As protein: CASSPRGGHEKLFF. The V gene is TRBV3-1, the J gene TRBJ1-4, with D possibly matching TRBD1 (5 bases). Germline V gene lookup returns CDR1 LGHDT and CDR2 YNNKEL (reference sequence). The CDR3 contains 14 residues. Trimming took 6 bases from V and 6 from J, leaving 14 bases between them.

Ten or more counts support this clonotype. The gene calls are TRBV29-1 and TRBJ2-7; unclear D gene. Trimming pared 6 bases from V and 6 bases from J, leaving 12 bases between. This CDR3 has 11 residues. Germline V gene data show CDR1 as SQVTM and CDR2 as ANQGSEA. CDR3 residues: CSVSDRREQYF. In nucleotides, the CDR3 is TGCAGCGTCTCTGACCGGCGCGAGCAGTACTTC.

This clonotype has a handful of counts. The chain has TRBV11-3 and TRBJ2-1; 7 bases match TRBD1. CDR3 length: 15 amino acids. The germline V gene encodes CDR1 SGHNT and CDR2 YENEEA. J lost 8 bases, V lost 5 bases, and 12 bases had no gene match. CDR3 coding DNA: TGTGCCAGCAGCAGCAAAGGACAGGTTCTCGATGAGCAGTTCTTC. This translates into CASSSKGQVLDEQFF.

The chain couples TRBV24-1 to TRBJ1-3; D may be TRBD1 (5 bases). V lost 4 bases, J lost 0 bases, and 9 bases lay in between. Looked up from germline, CDR1 is KGHDR and CDR2 is SFDVKD. The CDR3 runs 15 residues. CDR3 in amino acids: CATSDPRVSGNTIYF. The DNA of the CDR3 is TGTGCCACCAGTGACCCCAGGGTCTCTGGAAACACCATATATTTT.

This sequence joins TRBV30 and TRBJ1-1; a possible D gene is TRBD1 (6 bases). Germline CDR1 GTSNPN, CDR2 SVGIG (reference sequence). Trimming shortened V by 3 bases and J by 2 bases, and 10 bases separated the two germline ends. This CDR3 contains 13 residues. The CDR3 loop is CAWRQGRNTEAFF. CDR3 DNA sequence: TGTGCCTGGAGACAGGGCCGAAACACTGAAGCTTTCTTT.

The rearrangement joins TRBV24-1 to TRBJ2-7; 10 bases are a match to TRBD1. This CDR3 has 16 residues. The germline CDR1 and CDR2 sequences are KGHDR and SFDVKD. The ends lost 0 bases at V and 9 bases at J; junction bases unmatched: 10. The CDR3 spells CATSDLWRQGAWRQYV. The CDR3 nucleotides are TGTGCCACCAGTGATTTGTGGAGACAGGGGGCTTGGAGGCAGTACGTC.

This chain links TRBV15 with TRBJ2-2; D gene ambiguous. The germline V and J ends were trimmed by 2 bases and 1 base, with 8 bases remaining between them. Germline V gene data show CDR1 as LNHNV and CDR2 as YYDKDF (reference sequence). This CDR3 region has 15 residues. CDR3 in amino acids: CATSRRVGNTGELFF. The CDR3 coding sequence is TGTGCCACCAGCAGACGCGTCGGGAACACCGGGGAGCTGTTTTTT.

The chain has TRBV29-1 and TRBJ2-4; 8 nucleotides agree with TRBD1. J gave up 3 bases and V 7 bases, and 2 bases lay outside the gene matches. The CDR3 is made up of 12 amino acids. CDR1 and CDR2 (germline): SQVTM, ANQGSEA. The CDR3 DNA is TGCAGCGCAGGGACAGGCAAAAACATTCAGTACTTC. This encodes CSAGTGKNIQYF.

This clonotype was counted at least ten times. This sequence joins TRBV5-1 and TRBJ2-2; the D call may be TRBD1 or TRBD2 (6 bases each). V lost 2 bases and J 6 bases, leaving 11 bases between the germline ends. The CDR3 loop spans 14 amino acids. CDR1 SGHRS and CDR2 YFSETQ come from the germline V gene. CDR3 bases: TGCGCCAGCAGCTTTCTAGGGGGGTCCGGGGAGCTGTTTTTT. Amino acids: CASSFLGGSGELFF.

At least ten counts were recorded for this clonotype. This chain connects TRBV24-1 to TRBJ2-5, with TRBD2 matching over 9 bases. V dropped 3 bases and J dropped 0; count of bases not matched to a gene: 16. Germline V gives CDR1 KGHDR, CDR2 SFDVKD. The CDR3 has 20 residues. CDR3 bases: TGTGCCACCAGTGATAGCGGGAGGACCGCCGACTCTTATCACCAAGAGACCCAGTACTTC. The encoded protein is CATSDSGRTADSYHQETQYF.

The chain employs TRBV5-1 and TRBJ2-1; no clear D gene. The CDR3 runs to 14 residues. The germline V gene has CDR1 SGHRS and CDR2 YFSETQ. The V and J ends lost 9 bases and 0 bases respectively, with 13 bases between them. This CDR3 is CATSESSSYNEQFF. CDR3 in DNA: TGCGCCACCAGTGAAAGTAGCTCCTACAATGAGCAGTTCTTC.

This clonotype came up a few times. The rearrangement links TRBV29-1 to TRBJ2-7; D assignment may be TRBD1 or TRBD2 (6 bases each). This CDR3 has 13 residues. Germline lookup yields CDR1 SQVTM and CDR2 ANQGSEA. V was cut by 6 bases and J by 7 bases, with 19 bases left in between. CDR3 region: CSVGFGGRGEQYV. CDR3 nucleotide sequence: TGCAGCGTGGGTTTCGGGGGCAGAGGAGAGCAGTACGTC.

V is TRBV2 and J is TRBJ2-2; D call uncertain. CDR1 is SNHLY, CDR2 FYNNEI, per germline. The V end was cut by 4 bases, the J end by 6 bases, with 6 bases between. The CDR3 sequence is 12 residues long. The CDR3 loop is CASSVQPGELFF. The CDR3 DNA reads as TGTGCCAGCAGTGTACAACCCGGGGAGCTGTTTTTT.

The chain carries TRBV19 and TRBJ1-5; D not certain. Per the germline V gene, CDR1 is LNHDA and CDR2 is SQIVND (reference sequence). This CDR3 is built from 14 residues. Trimming took 9 bases from V and 1 from J, leaving 13 bases between them. Here the CDR3 reads CASNAPGSNQPQHF. The CDR3 nucleotides are TGTGCCAGCAATGCCCCGGGCAGCAATCAGCCCCAGCATTTT.

The V and J genes are TRBV28 and TRBJ2-1; 10 nucleotides match TRBD2. Per germline, CDR1 MDHEN and CDR2 SYDVKM. The CDR3 contains 15 residues. The V segment lost 2 bases and the J segment 5 bases; nucleotides outside the gene matches: 3. CDR3 coding DNA: TGTGCCAGCAGTTTAATAGCGGGAGGTAACAATGAGCAGTTCTTC. This encodes CASSLIAGGNNEQFF.

This clonotype was seen repeatedly, ten times or more. V is TRBV12-3 or TRBV12-4 and J is TRBJ2-1; 8 nucleotides align to TRBD1. The V and J ends lost 5 bases and 8 bases, in that order; junction bases with no gene match: 8. This CDR3 contains 14 residues. The CDR3 here is CASSPGQGGDEQFF. The DNA of the CDR3 is TGTGCCAGCAGTCCAGGACAGGGAGGTGATGAGCAGTTCTTC.

The sample holds a few counts of this clonotype. The rearrangement links TRBV6-1 to TRBJ1-6; TRBD1 aligns across 7 bases. The CDR3 length is 15 residues. Germline CDR1 and CDR2: MNHNS and SASEGT. V gave up 2 bases and J gave up 10 bases; unmatched junction bases: 8. The CDR3 here is CASSEQTGRDSPLHF. The CDR3 DNA sequence: TGTGCCAGCAGTGAACAGACAGGGCGGGACTCACCCCTCCACTTT.

The chain joins TRBV5-1 to TRBJ2-1, with 9 bases matching TRBD1. The J segment lost 3 bases and the V segment lost 4 bases, leaving 5 bases of the junction unmatched. This CDR3 region has 15 residues. Germline lookup yields CDR1 SGHRS and CDR2 YFSETQ. CDR3 amino acids: CASSPGTGYYNEQFF. In DNA form, the CDR3 reads TGCGCCAGCAGCCCCGGGACAGGGTACTACAATGAGCAGTTCTTC.

The genes are TRBV20-1 and TRBJ1-6; a possible D gene is TRBD1 (5 bases). The CDR3 covers 15 residues. The germline V and J ends were trimmed by 3 bases and 5 bases, with 14 bases remaining between them. From germline, CDR1 is DFQATT and CDR2 SNEGSKA (reference sequence). CDR3: CSASSSGTNNSPLHF. CDR3 DNA sequence: TGCAGTGCTAGTTCATCCGGGACCAATAATTCACCCCTCCACTTT.

At least ten counts were recorded for this clonotype. V gene TRBV5-1 combines with J gene TRBJ2-3; 9 bases agree with TRBD1. The germline V gene has CDR1 SGHRS and CDR2 YFSETQ. This CDR3 comprises 16 residues. V shed 4 bases, J shed 4 bases, and the junction held 10 bases outside the gene matches. The CDR3 sequence is CASSLSGQGTADTQYF. In nucleotides, the CDR3 is TGCGCCAGCAGCCTCTCCGGACAGGGGACCGCAGATACGCAGTATTTT.

A few counts support this clonotype. This chain joins TRBV5-5 and TRBJ2-1, with 10 positions matching TRBD2. CDR3 length: 15 amino acids. In germline, CDR1 is SGHKS, CDR2 YYEKEE (reference sequence). The V segment lost 3 bases and the J segment 5 bases; nucleotides outside the gene matches: 5. DNA of the CDR3: TGTGCCAGCAGCTATACTAGCGGGGTCCACAATGAGCAGTTCTTC. This gives the protein CASSYTSGVHNEQFF.